The next 5 T cell receptor beta chains were all read from a single sample in a study of blood T cell repertoires in COVID-19. Clones were read by immunoSEQ multiplex PCR, and TCRdb kept only the in-frame ones, dropping some. Of 120,000 or so clones detected, around 83% appear once; the ten largest clones hold 5.9%. The sample comprised peripheral blood. The receptors come from an elderly man with active or convalescent COVID-19.

V and J are TRBV19 and TRBJ1-1, with D hard to call. V was shortened by 10 bases and J by 5 bases, with 11 bases between the two germline ends. CDR3 length: 11 amino acids. Per the germline V gene, CDR1 is LNHDA and CDR2 is SQIVND (reference sequence). CDR3 region: CAIRTWTEAFF. In DNA form, the CDR3 reads TGTGCCATCCGCACTTGGACTGAAGCTTTCTTT.

V gene TRBV7-9 combines with J gene TRBJ2-2, with 7 bases aligning to TRBD1. CDR1 and CDR2 from the germline V gene are SEHNR and FQNEAQ (reference sequence). This CDR3 has 14 amino acids. The V gene end was trimmed by 10 bases and the J gene end by 1 base; junction bases not matched to a gene: 6. The CDR3 reads CANEGQRNTGELFF. CDR3 nucleotide sequence: TGTGCCAACGAGGGACAGCGGAACACCGGGGAGCTGTTTTTT.

There are a few counts of this clone. This chain links TRBV28 with TRBJ1-5, with 9 nucleotides matching TRBD1. This CDR3 has 16 residues. CDR1 and CDR2 (germline): MDHEN, SYDVKM. V dropped 5 bases and J dropped 5; count of bases not matched to a gene: 10. CDR3 sequence: CASSQPGQGGHQPQHF. The DNA for the CDR3 is TGTGCCAGCAGTCAACCGGGACAGGGCGGCCATCAGCCCCAGCATTTT. Full variable domain (outside the CDR3, taken from reference TRBV28 and TRBJ1-5): DVKVTQSSRYLVKRTGEKVFLECVQDMDHENMFWYRQDPGLGLRLIYFSYDVKMKEKGDIPEGYSVSREKKERFSLILESASTNQTSMYLCASSQPGQGGHQPQHFGDGTRLSIL.

The chain is built from TRBV19 and TRBJ2-5; no definite D call. V was trimmed by 4 bases and J by 4 bases, leaving 13 bases between them. The CDR3 runs to 14 residues. Germline values: CDR1 LNHDA, CDR2 SQIVND (reference sequence). Written as DNA, the CDR3 is TGTGCCAGTAGTACCCCCAACGATAGAGAGACCCAGTACTTC. Translating gives CASSTPNDRETQYF.

V and J are TRBV6-5 and TRBJ1-1; 9 bases fit TRBD1. The V gene end was trimmed by 5 bases and the J gene end by 6 bases; junction bases not matched to a gene: 7. The CDR3 is made up of 14 amino acids. The V gene's germline CDR1 is MNHEY and CDR2 SVGAGI. The CDR3 sequence: CASSNRDRAAEAFF. As DNA, the CDR3 is TGTGCCAGCAGTAACCGGGACAGGGCCGCTGAAGCTTTCTTT.